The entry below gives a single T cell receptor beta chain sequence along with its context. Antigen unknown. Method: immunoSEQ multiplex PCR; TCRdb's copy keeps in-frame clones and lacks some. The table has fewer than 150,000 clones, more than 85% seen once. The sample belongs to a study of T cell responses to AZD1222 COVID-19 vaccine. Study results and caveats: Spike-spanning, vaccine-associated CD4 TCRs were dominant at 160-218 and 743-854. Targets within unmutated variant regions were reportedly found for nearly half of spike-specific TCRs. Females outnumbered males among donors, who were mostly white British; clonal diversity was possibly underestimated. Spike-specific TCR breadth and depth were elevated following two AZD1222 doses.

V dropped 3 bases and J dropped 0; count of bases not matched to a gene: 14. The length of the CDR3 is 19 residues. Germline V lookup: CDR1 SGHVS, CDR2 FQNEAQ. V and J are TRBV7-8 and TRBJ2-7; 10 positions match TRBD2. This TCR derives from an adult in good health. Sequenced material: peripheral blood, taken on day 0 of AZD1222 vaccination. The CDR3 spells CASSFPHRTSGSSSYEQYF. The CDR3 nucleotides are TGTGCCAGCAGCTTTCCCCACAGGACTAGCGGCTCTAGCTCCTACGAGCAGTACTTC.